These T cell receptor beta chains were read from a single sample in a study of cytomegalovirus exposure and HLA in healthy donors. Sequenced by immunoSEQ multiplex PCR; TCRdb stores in-frame clones only, minus some. Of about 160,000 clones listed, 89% are singletons. The specimen sequenced was PBMCs. The source is a man between 18 and 29 years old in good health and CMV-seropositive. Each CDR3 is given with its conserved first and last residue. The D gene is left open where the match is weak. Part of the rows lack a size; the others show once, few, many or a class for expanded clones.

V gene,clone size,J gene,D gene,CDR3 protein
TRBV28,NA,TRBJ1-5,NA,CASSSDSQPQHF
TRBV19,NA,TRBJ1-4,TRBD1,CASSPVQGAREKLFF
TRBV7-2,few,TRBJ2-7,TRBD2,CASSLAGGPIEQYF
TRBV15,NA,TRBJ2-5,NA,CATSRDERGWRAETQYF
TRBV18,once,TRBJ2-1,TRBD2,CASSPKGLADNEQFF
TRBV6-6,NA,TRBJ2-7,TRBD1,CASSSPGQASYEQYF
TRBV27,NA,TRBJ1-2,TRBD1,CASSPGQGWNYGYTF
TRBV9,NA,TRBJ2-7,NA,CASSAGGEQYF
TRBV18,NA,TRBJ1-1,NA,CASSPSRGTEAFF
TRBV5-8,NA,TRBJ2-7,TRBD2,CASSLAGGISYEQYF
TRBV6-5,NA,TRBJ1-2,NA,CASSPGAFGYTF
TRBV9,NA,TRBJ2-3,TRBD2,CASSPRLAGGRGTDTQYF
TRBV5-1,NA,TRBJ2-1,NA,CASSPSVPGRNEQFF
TRBV19,NA,TRBJ2-7,TRBD2,CASNPGGLLYEQYF
TRBV6-1,NA,TRBJ2-7,TRBD1,CASSPGTGDPEQYF
TRBV7-3,NA,TRBJ2-7,TRBD2,CASSLLAGGTYEQYF
TRBV11-2,NA,TRBJ1-1,NA,CASSFQGSTEAFF
TRBV7-9,NA,TRBJ1-5,NA,CASSFPDQPQHF
TRBV6-4,NA,TRBJ1-5,NA,CASSFNRVRHNQPQHF
TRBV6-6,few,TRBJ2-7,NA,CASSYSGQRHEQYF
TRBV5-6,NA,TRBJ2-7,NA,CASSLETSRLPDEQYF
TRBV28,NA,TRBJ1-2,NA,CASSLQQGANYGYTF
TRBV5-6,NA,TRBJ2-7,NA,CASSLVTGRAFSYEQYF
TRBV7-3,NA,TRBJ2-2,NA,CASSLMAQAGTGELFF
TRBV6-1,NA,TRBJ2-7,NA,CASSEMEGPSYEQYF
TRBV11-3,once,TRBJ2-1,TRBD1,CASSLETQGWDEQFF
TRBV19,NA,TRBJ1-2,NA,CASSIGAGGFALDGYTF
TRBV5-4,NA,TRBJ1-3,NA,CASSFRGSSGNTIYF
TRBV10-3,NA,TRBJ2-7,NA,CAISDHSDRSYEQYF
TRBV30,once,TRBJ2-5,TRBD2,CAWTSGLAGGGETQYF
TRBV5-4,NA,TRBJ2-7,TRBD2,CASSFESGGTSYEQYF
TRBV9,NA,TRBJ2-7,TRBD2,CASSVSGVGGDIDEQYF
TRBV2,NA,TRBJ2-1,TRBD1,CASIPDRGISNEQFF
TRBV5-6,NA,TRBJ1-5,NA,CASSYSLTGYQPQHF
TRBV4-1,NA,TRBJ2-7,TRBD2,CASSQTGLAAYEQYF
TRBV6-5,NA,TRBJ1-1,NA,CASRAGQRAFF
TRBV6-5,NA,TRBJ1-2,NA,CASSYSPEVSGYTF
TRBV27,NA,TRBJ2-5,TRBD1,CASSLFGTGALETQYF
TRBV19,NA,TRBJ2-1,NA,CASSIDRQWDEQFF
TRBV19,once,TRBJ1-4,NA,CASSIWGATNEKLFF
TRBV27,once,TRBJ1-4,TRBD1,CASSLSGTGYATNEKLFF
TRBV2,once,TRBJ1-4,TRBD1,CASKIGGRRPNEKLFF
TRBV30,NA,TRBJ2-2,NA,CAWSRGAGTGELFF
TRBV28,NA,TRBJ2-1,TRBD2,CASSPPGLAAYNEQFF
TRBV14,NA,TRBJ2-7,NA,CASSQADEQYF
TRBV5-1,NA,TRBJ2-7,TRBD2,CASSPGLAGEGYEQYF
TRBV15,NA,TRBJ1-2,TRBD1,CATSRAGTGMDNYGYTF
TRBV6-5,NA,TRBJ2-7,NA,CASAGRYEQYF
TRBV5-1,NA,TRBJ2-1,NA,CASSGLVSYNEQFF
TRBV29-1,NA,TRBJ1-3,NA,CSVGESSSGNTIYF
TRBV10-3,NA,TRBJ2-1,TRBD2,CAIRAGGGDEQFF
TRBV19,NA,TRBJ1-5,TRBD1,CASSIQGGNQPQHF
TRBV5-1,NA,TRBJ2-5,TRBD1,CASSSGTGGETQYF
TRBV7-3,NA,TRBJ2-1,TRBD2,CASSLQGGESEQFF
TRBV4-2,NA,TRBJ2-6,TRBD1,CASSQGTGPGANVLTF
TRBV11-3,NA,TRBJ2-3,TRBD2,CASSLWAGDPYF
TRBV7-9,once,TRBJ2-5,NA,CASSSDRSQETQYF
TRBV25-1,NA,TRBJ1-2,NA,CASLPTGQGYGYTF
TRBV7-8,NA,TRBJ2-3,TRBD2,CASSHRTSGRAADTQYF